A single sample is the source of the 17 T cell receptor beta chains below, sequenced in a study of blood T cell repertoires in COVID-19. Repertoires were generated with immunoSEQ multiplex PCR, while TCRdb's copy carries only in-frame clones and drops some. Of some 350,000 clones in the sample, 75% to 90% were seen once. The sequencing input was PBMCs or T cells enriched from blood (not recorded which). These receptors were taken from a man under 40 who had recovered from COVID-19.

The chain uses TRBV27 and TRBJ2-3, with 13 bases lining up with TRBD2. Germline V gene sequence: CDR1 MNHEY, CDR2 SMNVEV (reference sequence). This CDR3 spans 15 amino acids. V was clipped by 5 bases and J by 6 bases; unmatched bases: 5. In DNA, the CDR3 is TGTGCCAGCAGTGGACTAGCGGGGGCTGGGGATACGCAGTATTTT. Translated, it gives CASSGLAGAGDTQYF.

CDR3 DNA: TGTGCCAGCAGTTACGGCAATGAGCAGTTCTTC. Its translation: CASSYGNEQFF. The chain joins TRBV28 to TRBJ2-1; D is undetermined. The length of the CDR3 is 11 residues. Trimming pared 4 bases from V and 6 bases from J, leaving 4 bases between. The germline V gene has CDR1 MDHEN and CDR2 SYDVKM.

The chain combines TRBV10-2 with TRBJ2-7; 9 bases align to TRBD1. Unmatched junction bases numbered 16, after V lost 0 bases and J lost 4 bases. CDR3 length: 19 residues. CDR1 is WSHSY and CDR2 is SAAADI in the germline V gene. The CDR3, as DNA: TGCGCCAGCAGTGAGTCGGTTACAGGGGGCCTGGGAGGACATTACGAGCAGTACTTC. It is translated as CASSESVTGGLGGHYEQYF.

The chain uses TRBV24-1 and TRBJ2-2; TRBD1 matches 10 bases. The CDR3 sequence is 15 residues long. V trimming: 6 bases; J trimming: 7 bases; junction bases outside the gene matches: 7. In germline, CDR1 is KGHDR, CDR2 SFDVKD. This chain's CDR3 is CATSKKGQGIGELFF. The CDR3 coding sequence is TGTGCCACCAGTAAAAAGGGACAGGGGATCGGGGAGCTGTTTTTT.

This clone has just a few counts. The rearrangement uses TRBV12-3 or TRBV12-4 and TRBJ1-3; D is ambiguous. Trimming left V 6 bases short and J 2 bases short, with 8 bases between. This CDR3 is 13 amino acids long. This CDR3 reads CASRPTTGNTIYF. For the CDR3, the DNA is TGTGCCAGCAGGCCGACAACTGGAAACACCATATATTTT.

The V gene is TRBV2, the J gene TRBJ2-7; D remains unclear. The CDR3 has 13 amino acids. The V end lost 7 bases, the J end lost 4 bases, and 14 bases lay between the germline ends. The germline V gene encodes CDR1 SNHLY and CDR2 FYNNEI. The CDR3 protein is CASTPQVLYEQYF. The DNA for the CDR3 is TGTGCCAGCACTCCCCAGGTTCTATACGAGCAGTACTTC.

The chain couples TRBV27 to TRBJ1-5; D unresolved. Germline V gene sequence: CDR1 MNHEY, CDR2 SMNVEV (reference sequence). Trimming removed 5 bases from V and 0 bases from J, with 14 bases in between. The CDR3 loop spans 16 amino acids. CDR3 in amino acids: CASSPFAGYSNQPQHF. The CDR3 region has the DNA TGTGCCAGCAGTCCCTTCGCGGGGTATAGCAATCAGCCCCAGCATTTT.

The chain joins TRBV24-1 to TRBJ2-5, with D possibly TRBD2 on 6 matching bases. Trimming took off 7 bases at V and 3 bases at J, with 17 bases between the two ends. From germline, CDR1 is KGHDR and CDR2 SFDVKD. The CDR3 spans 15 residues. The DNA for the CDR3 is TGTGCCACCAGCCGGGATGGGACTCAAGAAGAGACCCAGTACTTC. It encodes CATSRDGTQEETQYF.

The chain recombines TRBV4-1 with TRBJ2-3; TRBD1 matches at 8 bases. The CDR3 runs to 16 residues. The J segment lost 2 bases and the V segment lost 3 bases, leaving 7 bases of the junction unmatched. Germline V lookup: CDR1 MGHRA, CDR2 YSYEKL. CDR3 protein: CASSQRQGLSTDTQYF. For the CDR3, the DNA is TGCGCCAGCAGCCAGAGACAGGGGCTTTCCACAGATACGCAGTATTTT.

The chain links TRBV15 to TRBJ2-5, with 7 bases fitting TRBD2. The trim removed 1 base at V and 7 bases at J, leaving 3 bases unmatched. Germline V CDR1 and CDR2: LNHNV, YYDKDF (reference sequence). The CDR3 has 13 residues. Here the CDR3 reads CATSRGRGGTQYF. The CDR3 DNA reads TGTGCCACCAGCAGAGGGCGCGGGGGGACCCAGTACTTC.

The genes are TRBV28 and TRBJ1-5, with TRBD1 matching 9 bases. Germline CDR1 is MDHEN and CDR2 is SYDVKM. CDR3 length equals 17 residues. The trim removed 6 bases at V and 0 bases at J, leaving 9 bases unmatched. CDR3 nucleotides: TGTGCCAGCAGAAGGACAGGGGAACTCCTTAGCAATCAGCCCCAGCATTTT. Its protein is CASRRTGELLSNQPQHF.

V gene TRBV24-1 combines with J gene TRBJ1-2, with D possibly matching TRBD1 (5 bases). The germline V gene encodes CDR1 KGHDR and CDR2 SFDVKD. This CDR3 is 13 amino acids long. V lost 3 bases and J lost 6, with 10 bases in between. CDR3 amino acids: CATSDRGSDGYTF. Here the CDR3 DNA reads TGTGCCACCAGTGATAGGGGATCGGATGGCTACACCTTC.

This clone was seen just once. This rearrangement joins TRBV7-2 to TRBJ2-7; the D gene is possibly TRBD1 (5 bases). Trimming stripped 5 bases from V and 2 bases from J, with 13 bases between. This CDR3 comprises 14 residues. The germline V gene has CDR1 SGHTA and CDR2 FQGNSA. The CDR3 here is CASSQFGAPYEQYF. The CDR3, as DNA: TGTGCCAGCAGCCAGTTTGGGGCGCCCTACGAGCAGTACTTC.

The rearrangement uses TRBV7-8 and TRBJ2-1; 7 positions match TRBD2. The junction had 5 bases not matched to a gene; V was cut back by 6 bases and J by 0 bases. There are 15 residues in the CDR3. Germline values: CDR1 SGHVS, CDR2 FQNEAQ. CDR3 sequence (DNA): TGTGCCAGCAGGTGGCGGGAGAGCTCCTACAATGAGCAGTTCTTC. This codes for CASRWRESSYNEQFF.

The chain uses TRBV10-3 and TRBJ1-2, with D perhaps matching TRBD1 (6 bases). V lost 3 bases and J 5 bases, leaving 13 bases between the germline ends. The CDR3 sequence is 14 residues long. The germline V gene encodes CDR1 ENHRY and CDR2 SYGVKD. The CDR3 sequence: CAISEWTADYGYTF. The CDR3 nucleotides read TGTGCCATCAGTGAATGGACAGCCGATTATGGCTACACCTTC.

The V and J genes are TRBV11-2 and TRBJ1-4; 7 nucleotides agree with TRBD1. This CDR3 region has 17 residues. Losses at the gene ends were 3 bases for V and 7 bases for J; bases not matched to a gene: 14. From germline, CDR1 is SGHAT and CDR2 FQNNGV. The CDR3 DNA sequence: TGTGCCAGCAGCTTGCACCCATCCGGGACAGTTAGTGAAAAACTGTTTTTT. The encoded protein is CASSLHPSGTVSEKLFF. The full variable domain, with the rest looked up from reference TRBV11-2 and TRBJ1-4, is EAGVAQSPRYKIIEKRQSVAFWCNPISGHATLYWYQQILGQGPKLLIQFQNNGVVDDSQLPKDRFSAERLKGVDSTLKIQPAKLEDSAVYLCASSLHPSGTVSEKLFFGSGTQLSVL.

The chain links TRBV29-1 to TRBJ2-4; possibly TRBD2 for D (6 bases). This CDR3 is built from 13 residues. From germline, CDR1 is SQVTM and CDR2 ANQGSEA. Trimming pared 4 bases from V and 0 bases from J, leaving 7 bases between. The CDR3: CSVGRGAKNIQYF. The CDR3 coding sequence is TGCAGCGTTGGGCGGGGAGCCAAAAACATTCAGTACTTC.